These T cell receptor beta chains were read from a single sample in a study of T cell changes during pregnancy in multiple sclerosis. Assay used: immunoSEQ multiplex PCR; TCRdb lists only in-frame clones, some missing. The profile covers about 40,000 clones, with 90% appearing a single time and about 0.42% taken by the ten largest. Here the sequenced sample was CD4+ T cells from peripheral blood mononuclear cells, taken in the third trimester of pregnancy. The receptors originated from a female donor with multiple sclerosis, enrolled in a pregnancy study. Both conserved end residues are trimmed from each CDR3.

v_call,cdr3_aa
TRBV5-1,ASSLAGVRYNSPLH
TRBV5-8,ASSLNRGGTGELF
TRBV4-3,ASSQSPGTINEQF
TRBV5-1,ASSLLAGANEQF
TRBV2,ASQVRSLNTEAF
TRBV6-1,ASRSTGRAEAF
TRBV28,ASRPTGGSPGNTIY
TRBV6-1,ASSERRIAGPTGELF
TRBV21-1,ASRIKTGWSSYNEQF
TRBV7-9,ASSKGLAGGELF
TRBV7-2,ASSPLRNYGYT
TRBV21-1,ASSKAQGLAGTSVEQY
TRBV6-6,ASSYSGGANTEAF
TRBV28,ASSPPLLVEQF
TRBV5-1,ASSLSQGASTDTQY
TRBV6-1,ASSERTGSGNEQF
TRBV27,ASSSSSGAGGPYEQY
TRBV27,ASSLVPTGPGDGYT
TRBV5-1,ASSAEYPEYNEQF
TRBV27,ASSFILDRGRTEAF
TRBV5-5,ASRLWVASGTHEQF
TRBV5-1,ASSLAEVGPYNEQF
TRBV10-3,AISERGREQY
TRBV9,ASSGQGASGNTIY
TRBV6-6,ASSRDTSSGNTIY
TRBV28,ASSRQGVRQPQH
TRBV19,ASSTQRGGRTEAF
TRBV2,ASRDRGLDTQY
TRBV9,ASSATGTEETQY
TRBV9,ASSVATGYGYT
TRBV9,ASSVSQGYEQY
TRBV19,ASTATPLAGQPQH
TRBV5-4,ASSSSGRNTGELF
TRBV4-2,ASSQDRGTGAYEQY
TRBV30,AWSPRTGANTEAF
TRBV9,ASSVGGTNEKLF
TRBV28,ASSPGYHTQY
TRBV28,ASSSGTSGANVLT
TRBV14,ASSLRVFTEAF
TRBV27,ASTKVGVVGGYT
TRBV28,ASSSRLHSGANVLT
TRBV10-3,AISEQGFSNQPQH
TRBV5-1,ASSSLPRGVETQY
TRBV19,ASSRRAGAVYEQY
TRBV19,ASSRQERTYEQY
TRBV10-3,AIRGQDSEAF
TRBV4-2,ASSQALAFGSGETQY
TRBV7-9,ASSPDRGRVTDTQY
TRBV2,ASSLQETNTGELF
TRBV6-1,ASSARTGRDEKLF
TRBV30,ASSSGSTDTQY
TRBV2,ASSELYYGYT
TRBV2,ASSEYRPTNYGYT
TRBV19,ASSRTDSEGYEQY
TRBV9,ASSLGQDQPQH